Listed here is a single TCR beta chain. The antigen it binds to is not known. No base qualities exist here, and no much larger clone lies one base off it. The CDR3 regions of human TCRbeta chains were subjected to immunosequencing. The authors' pipeline ran thus. Repertoire TCRs were matched against a reference library of SARS-CoV-2-specific TCRs generated with the MIRA antigen-specificity platform. Breadth was defined as the fraction of unique TCRs that were SARS-CoV-2-associated. Depth was defined as the fraction of total T cells that were SARS-CoV-2-associated. Using the MIRA data, each spike-specific TCR was mapped to the spike region that the TCR reacts to and placed in a CD4 or CD8 class. Log10-transformed breadth and depth values were compared by one-way ANOVA with Sidak's multiple comparisons tests. TCRdb holds this immuneACCESS table with in-frame rearrangements only. Some clones are missing; in checked studies, unresolved V genes explain under half, and the rest has no known cause. V and J calls and clone size come straight from that table; D and trimming were deduced from the DNA. Present in this sample are about 130,000 clones, over 85% of which were seen just once. 0.85% to 0.95% of the sample lies in the top ten.

Including the terminal cysteine and phenylalanine, the CDR3 comprises 13 residues. CDR3 DNA is the only sequence kept; it has 39 bases, read in frame from the first base. V is trimmed back by 5 bases and J by 8 bases, and the junction contains 8 bases that no gene match accounts for. This entry is derived from a study of T cell responses to AZD1222 COVID-19 vaccine (dated by TCRdb to 2020 to 2023). About the study as a whole: AZD1222 recipients with second doses at about 4 weeks or about 12 weeks were pooled, because spike-specific TCR depth and breadth did not differ between schedules. TCR sequencing was performed for 230 to 250 trial participants, of whom roughly 200 were given two doses of AZD1222 and some 25 were given two doses of MenACWY control vaccine. Trial participants were enrolled by age into 18-55, 56-69 and 70-plus year subgroups, with around 140, 26 and 57 TCR-sequenced participants respectively.

Interpreted using the paper, the time point label stands for: baseline before first vaccination. Samples from vaccinated people were obtained from the UK trials COV001 and COV002, which included a single-blind randomized controlled phase 2/3 trial of AZD1222 (ChAdOx1 nCoV-19) in healthy adults. For TCRbeta chain sequencing, PBMC samples were collected from trial participants at day 0 and at day 28 after the second dose. Broad study findings and their caveats: A significant rise in spike-specific TCR breadth and depth was observed after two AZD1222 doses relative to day 0 and relative to MenACWY recipients. Only 5 to 7 AZD1222 recipients were SARS-CoV-2 seropositive at baseline, limiting conclusions about previously exposed vaccinees. The 56-69-year group was small, and its depth increase did not reach significance, likely because of low power. Nearly half of unique spike-specific TCRs reportedly recognized epitopes outside regions mutated in the B.1.351 and B.1.1.7 variants. Because no day 14 peak-response samples were available, repertoires were characterized only after the peak T cell response. Participants were mostly white British and included more females than males, and it was suggested by the authors that clonal diversity may have been underestimated. The whole spike protein was spanned by vaccine-associated CD4 TCRs, and dominant responses were seen in regions 160-218 and 743-854.

The TCR sequence derives from an adult in good health. The rearranged chain carries TRBV12-3 or TRBV12-4 and TRBJ1-2, with 7 bases aligning to TRBD1. The specimen comprised peripheral blood, sampled on day 0 of AZD1222 vaccination. The nucleotides are TGTGCCAGCAGTGCAGGGGGGGTGGGCGGCTACACCTTC. Its product reads: CASSAGGVGGYTF.